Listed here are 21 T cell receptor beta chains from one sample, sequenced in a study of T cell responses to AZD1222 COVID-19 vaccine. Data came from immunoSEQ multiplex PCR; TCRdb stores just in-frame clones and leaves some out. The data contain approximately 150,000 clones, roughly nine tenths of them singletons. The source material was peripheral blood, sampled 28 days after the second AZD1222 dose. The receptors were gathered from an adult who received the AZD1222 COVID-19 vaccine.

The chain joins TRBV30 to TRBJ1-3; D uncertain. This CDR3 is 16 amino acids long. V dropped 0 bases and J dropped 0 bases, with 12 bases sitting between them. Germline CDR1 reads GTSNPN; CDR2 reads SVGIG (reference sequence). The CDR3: CAWSVLGSSSGNTIYF. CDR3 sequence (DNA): TGTGCCTGGAGTGTACTGGGATCTTCCTCTGGAAACACCATATATTTT.

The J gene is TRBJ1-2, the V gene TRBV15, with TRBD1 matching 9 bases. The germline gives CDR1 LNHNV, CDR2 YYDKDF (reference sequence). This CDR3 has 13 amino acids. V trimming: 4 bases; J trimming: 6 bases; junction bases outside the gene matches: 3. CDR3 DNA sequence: TGTGCCACCAGCACCCGACAGGGGGATGGCTACACCTTC. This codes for CATSTRQGDGYTF.

Written as DNA, the CDR3 is TGCAGTGCTAGTAAGAGCGGGACCACCAATGAGCAGTTCTTC. Protein sequence: CSASKSGTTNEQFF. V usage is TRBV20-1 and J usage is TRBJ2-1; 7 positions agree with TRBD2. Germline V CDR1 and CDR2: DFQATT, SNEGSKA (reference sequence). The J segment lost 6 bases and the V segment lost 3 bases, leaving 8 bases of the junction unmatched. The CDR3 length is 14 residues.

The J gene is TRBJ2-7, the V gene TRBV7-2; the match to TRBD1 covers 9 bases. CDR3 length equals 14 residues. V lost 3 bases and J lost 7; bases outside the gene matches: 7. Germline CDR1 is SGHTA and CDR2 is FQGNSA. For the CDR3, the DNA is TGTGCCAGCAGCTTCGCACAGGGGGCCCAAGAGCAGTACTTC. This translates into CASSFAQGAQEQYF.

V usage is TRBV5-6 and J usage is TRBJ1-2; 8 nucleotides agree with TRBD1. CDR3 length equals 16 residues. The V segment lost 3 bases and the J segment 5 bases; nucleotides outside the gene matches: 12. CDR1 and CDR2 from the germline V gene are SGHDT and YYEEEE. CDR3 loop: CASSSNPGDRLYGYTF. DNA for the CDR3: TGTGCCAGCAGCTCGAATCCGGGGGACAGGCTGTATGGCTACACCTTC.

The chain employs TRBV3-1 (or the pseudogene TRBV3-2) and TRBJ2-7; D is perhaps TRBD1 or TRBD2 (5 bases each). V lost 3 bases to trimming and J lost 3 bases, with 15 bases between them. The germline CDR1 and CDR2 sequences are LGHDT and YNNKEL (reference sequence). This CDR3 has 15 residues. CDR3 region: CASSQGTRSYYEQYF. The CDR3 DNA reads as TGTGCCAGCAGCCAGGGGACCAGATCTTACTACGAGCAGTACTTC.

CDR3 in amino acids: CATSRDQVNLYGYTF. The CDR3 coding sequence is TGTGCCACCAGCAGAGATCAAGTAAACCTCTATGGCTACACCTTC. This sequence joins TRBV15 and TRBJ1-2; the D is unclear. Trimming took 0 bases from V and 4 from J, leaving 12 bases between them. The CDR3 contains 15 residues. The germline V gene encodes CDR1 LNHNV and CDR2 YYDKDF (reference sequence).

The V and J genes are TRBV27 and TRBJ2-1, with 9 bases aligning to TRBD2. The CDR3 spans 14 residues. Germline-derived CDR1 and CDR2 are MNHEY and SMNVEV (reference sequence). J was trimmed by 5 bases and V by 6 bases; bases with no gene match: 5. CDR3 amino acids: CASRLIAGDNEQFF. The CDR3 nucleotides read TGTGCCAGCAGACTAATAGCGGGAGACAATGAGCAGTTCTTC.

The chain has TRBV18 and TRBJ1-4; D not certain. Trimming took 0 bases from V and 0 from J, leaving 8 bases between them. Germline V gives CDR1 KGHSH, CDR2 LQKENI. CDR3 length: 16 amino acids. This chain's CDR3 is CASSPPDFPTNEKLFF. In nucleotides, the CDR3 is TGTGCCAGCTCACCACCAGATTTCCCAACTAATGAAAAACTGTTTTTT.

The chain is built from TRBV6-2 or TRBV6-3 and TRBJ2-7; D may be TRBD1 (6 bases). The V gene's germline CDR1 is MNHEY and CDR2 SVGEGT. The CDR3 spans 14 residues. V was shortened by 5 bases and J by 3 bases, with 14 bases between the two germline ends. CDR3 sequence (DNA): TGTGCCAGCAGTCAGCCGACAGGTCTCTACGAGCAGTACTTC. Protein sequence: CASSQPTGLYEQYF.

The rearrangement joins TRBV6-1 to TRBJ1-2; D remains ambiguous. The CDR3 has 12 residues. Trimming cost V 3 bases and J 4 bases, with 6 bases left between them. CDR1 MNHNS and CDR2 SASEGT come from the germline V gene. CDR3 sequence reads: CASSEGSYGYTF. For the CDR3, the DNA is TGTGCCAGCAGTGAGGGAAGCTATGGCTACACCTTC.

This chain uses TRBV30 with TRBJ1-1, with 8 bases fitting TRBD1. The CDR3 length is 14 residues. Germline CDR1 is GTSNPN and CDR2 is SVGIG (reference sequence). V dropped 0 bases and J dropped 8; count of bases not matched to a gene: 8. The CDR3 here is CAWSVTGGLTEAFF. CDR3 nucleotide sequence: TGTGCCTGGAGTGTAACAGGGGGTTTAACCGAAGCTTTCTTT.

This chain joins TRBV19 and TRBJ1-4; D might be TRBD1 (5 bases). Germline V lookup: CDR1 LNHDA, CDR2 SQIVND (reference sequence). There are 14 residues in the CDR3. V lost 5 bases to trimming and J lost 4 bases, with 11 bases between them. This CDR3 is CASSADRHNEKLFF. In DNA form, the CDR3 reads TGTGCCAGTAGTGCTGACAGACATAATGAAAAACTGTTTTTT.

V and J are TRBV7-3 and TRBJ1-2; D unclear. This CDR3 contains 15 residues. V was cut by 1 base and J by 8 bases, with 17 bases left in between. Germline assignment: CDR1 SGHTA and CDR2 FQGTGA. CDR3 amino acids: CASSLSSSGRDGYTF. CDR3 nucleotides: TGTGCCAGCAGCTTAAGTTCGTCCGGGCGCGACGGCTACACCTTC.

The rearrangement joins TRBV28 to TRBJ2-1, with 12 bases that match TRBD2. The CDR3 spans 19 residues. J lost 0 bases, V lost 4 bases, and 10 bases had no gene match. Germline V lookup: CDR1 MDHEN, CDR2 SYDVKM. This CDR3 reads CASSSGGLAGPSSYNEQFF. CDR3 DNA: TGTGCCAGCAGTTCGGGGGGACTAGCGGGTCCTAGCTCCTACAATGAGCAGTTCTTC.

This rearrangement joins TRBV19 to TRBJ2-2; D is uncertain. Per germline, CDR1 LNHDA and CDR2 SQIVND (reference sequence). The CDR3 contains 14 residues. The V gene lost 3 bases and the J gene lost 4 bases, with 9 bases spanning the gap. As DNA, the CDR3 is TGTGCCAGTAGTATTTTATGGGGCACCGGGGAGCTGTTTTTT. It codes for CASSILWGTGELFF.

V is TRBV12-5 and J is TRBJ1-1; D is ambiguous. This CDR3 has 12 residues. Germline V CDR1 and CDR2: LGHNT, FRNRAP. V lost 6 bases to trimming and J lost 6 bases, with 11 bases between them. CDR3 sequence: CASGEWTAEAFF. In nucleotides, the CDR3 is TGTGCTAGTGGAGAATGGACCGCTGAAGCTTTCTTT.

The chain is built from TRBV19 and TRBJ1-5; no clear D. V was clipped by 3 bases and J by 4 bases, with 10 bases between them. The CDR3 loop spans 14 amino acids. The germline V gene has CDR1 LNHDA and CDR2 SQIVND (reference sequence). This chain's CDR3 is CASSISAENQPQHF. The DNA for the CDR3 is TGTGCCAGTAGTATTTCGGCGGAAAATCAGCCCCAGCATTTT.

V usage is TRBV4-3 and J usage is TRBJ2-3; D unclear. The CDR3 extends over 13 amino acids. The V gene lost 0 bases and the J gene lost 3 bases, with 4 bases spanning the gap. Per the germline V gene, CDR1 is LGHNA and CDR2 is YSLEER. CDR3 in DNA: TGCGCCAGCAGCCAAGATCGGACAGATACGCAGTATTTT. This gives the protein CASSQDRTDTQYF.

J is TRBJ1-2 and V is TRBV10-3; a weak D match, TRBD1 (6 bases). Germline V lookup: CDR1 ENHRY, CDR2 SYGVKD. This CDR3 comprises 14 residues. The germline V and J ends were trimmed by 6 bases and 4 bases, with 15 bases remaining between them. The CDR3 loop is CAIRQGEYGYGYTF. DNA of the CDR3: TGTGCCATCAGACAGGGCGAGTACGGCTATGGCTACACCTTC.

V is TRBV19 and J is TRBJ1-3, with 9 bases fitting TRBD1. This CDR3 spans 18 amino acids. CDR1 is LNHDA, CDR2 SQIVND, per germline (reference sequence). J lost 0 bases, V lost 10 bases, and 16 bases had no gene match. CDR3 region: CATATLGQGGISGNTIYF. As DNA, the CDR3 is TGTGCCACCGCAACCCTGGGACAGGGAGGAATCTCTGGAAACACCATATATTTT.